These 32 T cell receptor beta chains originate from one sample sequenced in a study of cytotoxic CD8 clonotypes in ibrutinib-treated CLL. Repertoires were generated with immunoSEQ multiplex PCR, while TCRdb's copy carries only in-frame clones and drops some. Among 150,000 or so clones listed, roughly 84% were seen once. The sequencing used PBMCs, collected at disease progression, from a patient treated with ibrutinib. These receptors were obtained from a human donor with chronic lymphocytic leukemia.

CDR3 DNA: TGTGCCAGCAGTGACGGCGGGAGGGTAGGCGAGCAGTACTTC. Translating it yields CASSDGGRVGEQYF. This chain joins TRBV2 and TRBJ2-7; the match to TRBD2 covers 9 bases. The CDR3 spans 14 residues. Germline assignment: CDR1 SNHLY and CDR2 FYNNEI. Germline trimming cut 3 bases from V and 6 bases from J; bases unmatched to any gene: 6.

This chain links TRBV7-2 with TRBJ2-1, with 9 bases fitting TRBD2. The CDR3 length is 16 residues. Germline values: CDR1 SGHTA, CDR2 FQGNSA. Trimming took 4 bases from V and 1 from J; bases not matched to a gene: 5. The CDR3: CASSSLAGVSYNEQFF. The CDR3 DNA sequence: TGTGCCAGCAGCTCCTTAGCGGGAGTTTCCTACAATGAGCAGTTCTTC.

The DNA for the CDR3 is TGTGCCTGGAGGGCTGATTCTAACTATGGCTACACCTTC. Its translation: CAWRADSNYGYTF. The rearrangement uses TRBV30 and TRBJ1-2; D is ambiguous. Germline CDR1 GTSNPN, CDR2 SVGIG (reference sequence). The V gene lost 3 bases and the J gene lost 0 bases, with 8 bases spanning the gap. The CDR3 length is 13 residues. Full variable domain (missing parts from reference TRBV30 and TRBJ1-2): SQTIHQWPATLVQPVGSPLSLECTVEGTSNPNLYWYRQAAGRGLQLLFYSVGIGQISSEVPQNLSASRPQDRQFILSSKKLLLSDSGFYLCAWRADSNYGYTFGSGTRLTVV.

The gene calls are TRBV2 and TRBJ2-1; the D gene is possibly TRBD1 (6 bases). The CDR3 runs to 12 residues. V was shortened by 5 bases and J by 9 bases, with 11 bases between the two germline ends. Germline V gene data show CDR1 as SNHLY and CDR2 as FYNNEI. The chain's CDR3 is CASSPGEIEQFF. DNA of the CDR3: TGTGCCAGCAGTCCAGGGGAGATTGAGCAGTTCTTC.

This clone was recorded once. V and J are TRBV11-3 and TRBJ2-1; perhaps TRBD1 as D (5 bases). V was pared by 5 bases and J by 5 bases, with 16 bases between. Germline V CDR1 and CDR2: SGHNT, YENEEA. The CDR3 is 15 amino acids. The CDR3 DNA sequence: TGTGCCAGCAGCCTAGGGGTGGGGCCTAACAATGAGCAGTTCTTC. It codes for CASSLGVGPNNEQFF.

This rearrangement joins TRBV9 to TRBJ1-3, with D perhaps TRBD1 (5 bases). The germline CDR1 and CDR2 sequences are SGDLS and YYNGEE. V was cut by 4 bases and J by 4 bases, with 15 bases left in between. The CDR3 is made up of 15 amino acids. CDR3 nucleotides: TGTGCCAGCAGCCAAGCCCGGGGACCCGGAAACACCATATATTTT. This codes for CASSQARGPGNTIYF.

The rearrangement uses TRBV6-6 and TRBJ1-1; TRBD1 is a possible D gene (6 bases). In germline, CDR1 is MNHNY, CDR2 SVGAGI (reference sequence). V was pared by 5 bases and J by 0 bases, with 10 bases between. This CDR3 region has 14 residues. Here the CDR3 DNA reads TGTGCCAGCAGTCCGACAGGCATGAACACTGAAGCTTTCTTT. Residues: CASSPTGMNTEAFF.

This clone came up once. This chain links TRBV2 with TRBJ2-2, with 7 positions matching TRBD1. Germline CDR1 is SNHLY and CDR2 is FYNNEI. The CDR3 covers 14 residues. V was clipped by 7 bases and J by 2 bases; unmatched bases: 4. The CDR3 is CASKGTENTGELFF. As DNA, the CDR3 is TGTGCCAGCAAAGGGACAGAAAACACCGGGGAGCTGTTTTTT.

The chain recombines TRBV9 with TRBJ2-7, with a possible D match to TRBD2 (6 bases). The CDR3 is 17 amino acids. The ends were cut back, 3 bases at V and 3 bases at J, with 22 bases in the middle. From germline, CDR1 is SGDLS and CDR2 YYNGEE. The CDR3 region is CASSGGKPGLENYEQYF. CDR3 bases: TGTGCCAGCAGCGGAGGGAAACCGGGACTCGAGAACTACGAGCAGTACTTC. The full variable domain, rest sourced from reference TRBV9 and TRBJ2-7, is DSGVTQTPKHLITATGQRVTLRCSPRSGDLSVYWYQQSLDQGLQFLIQYYNGEERAKGNILERFSAQQFPDLHSELNLSSLELGDSALYFCASSGGKPGLENYEQYFGPGTRLTVT.

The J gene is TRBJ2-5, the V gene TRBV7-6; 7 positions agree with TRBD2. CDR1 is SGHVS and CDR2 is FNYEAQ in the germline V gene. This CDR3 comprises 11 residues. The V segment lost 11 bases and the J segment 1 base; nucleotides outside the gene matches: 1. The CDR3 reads CACGSQETQYF. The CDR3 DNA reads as TGTGCCTGCGGGAGCCAAGAGACCCAGTACTTC.

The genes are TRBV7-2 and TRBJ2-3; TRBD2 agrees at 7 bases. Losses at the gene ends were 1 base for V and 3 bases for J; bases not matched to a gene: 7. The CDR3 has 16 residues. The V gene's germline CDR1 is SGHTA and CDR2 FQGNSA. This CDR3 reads CASSLGGRGFTDTQYF. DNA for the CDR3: TGTGCCAGCAGCTTAGGCGGGAGAGGGTTTACAGATACGCAGTATTTT.

CDR3 bases: TGTGCCAGCCTGAGACAGGGCACTGGAAACACCATATATTTT. This translates into CASLRQGTGNTIYF. V is TRBV7-8 and J is TRBJ1-3, with 7 bases fitting TRBD1. The CDR3 covers 14 residues. Losses at the gene ends were 8 bases for V and 2 bases for J; bases not matched to a gene: 6. Germline V gives CDR1 SGHVS, CDR2 FQNEAQ.

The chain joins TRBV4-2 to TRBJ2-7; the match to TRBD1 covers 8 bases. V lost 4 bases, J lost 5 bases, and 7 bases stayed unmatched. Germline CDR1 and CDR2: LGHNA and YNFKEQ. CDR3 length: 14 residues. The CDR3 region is CASSLTGEANEQYF. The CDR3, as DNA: TGTGCCAGCAGCCTGACAGGGGAGGCCAACGAGCAGTACTTC.

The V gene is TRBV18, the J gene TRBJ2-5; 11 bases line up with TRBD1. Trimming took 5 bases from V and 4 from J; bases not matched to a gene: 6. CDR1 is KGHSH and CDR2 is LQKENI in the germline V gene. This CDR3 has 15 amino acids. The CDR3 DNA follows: TGTGCCAGCTCAAAAGGACAGGGGGCCGGAGAGACCCAGTACTTC. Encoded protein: CASSKGQGAGETQYF.

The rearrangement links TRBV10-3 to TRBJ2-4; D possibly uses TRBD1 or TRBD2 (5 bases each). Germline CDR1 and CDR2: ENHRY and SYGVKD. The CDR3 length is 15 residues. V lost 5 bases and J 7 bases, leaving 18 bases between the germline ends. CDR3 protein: CAISSPGGRTNIQYF. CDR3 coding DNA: TGTGCCATCAGTTCCCCTGGGGGAAGGACGAACATTCAGTACTTC.

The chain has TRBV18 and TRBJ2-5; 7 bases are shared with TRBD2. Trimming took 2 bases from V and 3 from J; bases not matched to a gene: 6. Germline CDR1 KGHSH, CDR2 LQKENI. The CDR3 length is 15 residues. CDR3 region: CASSPGLADEETQYF. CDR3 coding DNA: TGTGCCAGCTCACCAGGGCTAGCGGATGAAGAGACCCAGTACTTC. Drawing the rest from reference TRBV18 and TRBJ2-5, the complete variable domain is NAGVMQNPRHLVRRRGQEARLRCSPMKGHSHVYWYRQLPEEGLKFMVYLQKENIIDESGMPKERFSAEFPKEGPSILRIQQVVRGDSAAYFCASSPGLADEETQYFGPGTRLLVL.

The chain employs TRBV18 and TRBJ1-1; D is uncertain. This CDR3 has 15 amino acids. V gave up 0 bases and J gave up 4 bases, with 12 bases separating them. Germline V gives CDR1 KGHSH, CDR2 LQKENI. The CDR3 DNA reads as TGTGCCAGCTCACCACCGTTGGAGTGGAGCACTGAAGCTTTCTTT. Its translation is CASSPPLEWSTEAFF.

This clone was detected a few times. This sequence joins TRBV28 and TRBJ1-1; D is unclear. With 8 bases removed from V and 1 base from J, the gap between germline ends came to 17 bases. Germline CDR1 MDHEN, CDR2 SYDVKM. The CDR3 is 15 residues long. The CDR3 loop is CASPSSLERNTEAFF. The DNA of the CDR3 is TGTGCCAGCCCCTCGTCCCTCGAAAGGAACACTGAAGCTTTCTTT. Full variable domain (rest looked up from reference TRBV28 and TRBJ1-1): DVKVTQSSRYLVKRTGEKVFLECVQDMDHENMFWYRQDPGLGLRLIYFSYDVKMKEKGDIPEGYSVSREKKERFSLILESASTNQTSMYLCASPSSLERNTEAFFGQGTRLTVV.

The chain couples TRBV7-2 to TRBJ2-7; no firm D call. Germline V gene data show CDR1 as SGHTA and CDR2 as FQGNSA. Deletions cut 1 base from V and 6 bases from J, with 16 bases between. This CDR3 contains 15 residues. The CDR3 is CASSLVGGSAAEQYF. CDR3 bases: TGTGCCAGCAGCTTAGTAGGCGGCTCGGCGGCCGAGCAGTACTTC. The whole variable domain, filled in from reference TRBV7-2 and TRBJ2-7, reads GAGVSQSPSNKVTEKGKDVELRCDPISGHTALYWYRQSLGQGLEFLIYFQGNSAPDKSGLPSDRFSAERTGGSVSTLTIQRTQQEDSAVYLCASSLVGGSAAEQYFGPGTRLTVT.

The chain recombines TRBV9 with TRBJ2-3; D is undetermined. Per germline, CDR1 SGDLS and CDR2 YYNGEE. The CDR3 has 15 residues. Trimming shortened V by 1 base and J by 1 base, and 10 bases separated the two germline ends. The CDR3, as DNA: TGTGCCAGCAGCGTATTAGGAGTGGGCACAGATACGCAGTATTTT. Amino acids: CASSVLGVGTDTQYF.

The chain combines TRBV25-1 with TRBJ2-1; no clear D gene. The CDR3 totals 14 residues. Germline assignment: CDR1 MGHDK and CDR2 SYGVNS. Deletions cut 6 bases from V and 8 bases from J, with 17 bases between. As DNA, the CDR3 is TGTGCCAGCAGGGGCCTTTGGGCCACGGATGAGCAGTTCTTC. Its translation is CASRGLWATDEQFF.

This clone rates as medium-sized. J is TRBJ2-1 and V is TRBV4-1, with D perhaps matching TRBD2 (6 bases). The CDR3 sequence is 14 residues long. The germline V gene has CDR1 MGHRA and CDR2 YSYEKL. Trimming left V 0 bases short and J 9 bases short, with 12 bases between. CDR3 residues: CASSQDRDLIEQFF. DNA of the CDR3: TGCGCCAGCAGCCAAGATAGGGACTTGATTGAGCAGTTCTTC.

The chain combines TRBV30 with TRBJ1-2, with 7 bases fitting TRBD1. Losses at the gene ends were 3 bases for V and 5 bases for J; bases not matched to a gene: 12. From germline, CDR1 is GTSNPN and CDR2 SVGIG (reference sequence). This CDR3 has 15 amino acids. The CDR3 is CAWRAHRGEGYGYTF. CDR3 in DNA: TGTGCCTGGAGGGCTCACAGGGGTGAAGGGTATGGCTACACCTTC.

In DNA form, the CDR3 reads TGTGCCAGCTCAAGCAGGGATCGTGACACTGAAGCTTTCTTT. Encoded protein: CASSSRDRDTEAFF. V usage is TRBV2 and J usage is TRBJ1-1; D might be TRBD1 (5 bases). This CDR3 has 14 amino acids. V dropped 8 bases and J dropped 3 bases, with 16 bases sitting between them. Germline assignment: CDR1 SNHLY and CDR2 FYNNEI.

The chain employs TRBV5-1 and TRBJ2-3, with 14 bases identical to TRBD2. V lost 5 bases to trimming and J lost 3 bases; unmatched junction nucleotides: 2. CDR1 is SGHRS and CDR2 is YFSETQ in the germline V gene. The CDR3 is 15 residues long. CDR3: CASRGLAGGTDTQYF. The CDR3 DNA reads TGCGCCAGCAGAGGACTAGCGGGAGGTACAGATACGCAGTATTTT.

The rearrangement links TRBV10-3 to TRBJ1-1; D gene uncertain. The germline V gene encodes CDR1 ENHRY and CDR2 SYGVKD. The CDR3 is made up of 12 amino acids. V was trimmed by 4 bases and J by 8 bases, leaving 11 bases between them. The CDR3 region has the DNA TGTGCCATCAGTGCAGGCAGGACCGAAGCTTTCTTT. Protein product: CAISAGRTEAFF.

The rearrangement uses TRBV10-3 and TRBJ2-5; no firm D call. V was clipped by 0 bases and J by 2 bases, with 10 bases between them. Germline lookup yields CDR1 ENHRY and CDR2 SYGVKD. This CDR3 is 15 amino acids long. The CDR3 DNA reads TGTGCCATCAGTGAGTCGGGCTGGAAACAAGAGACCCAGTACTTC. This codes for CAISESGWKQETQYF.

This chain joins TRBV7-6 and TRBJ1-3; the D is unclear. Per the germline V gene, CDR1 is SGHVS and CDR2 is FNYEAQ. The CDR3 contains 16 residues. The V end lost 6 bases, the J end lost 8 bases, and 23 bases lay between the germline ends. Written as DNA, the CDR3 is TGTGCCAGCAGTAGTCGTCCAGCGGGGTCTGGGGACACCATATATTTT. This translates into CASSSRPAGSGDTIYF.

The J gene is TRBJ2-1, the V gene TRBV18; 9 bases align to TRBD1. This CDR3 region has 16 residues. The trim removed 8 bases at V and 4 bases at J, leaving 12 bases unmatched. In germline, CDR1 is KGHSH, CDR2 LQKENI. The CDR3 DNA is TGTGCCAGCGCCTTAGGGACAGGGAGCAAATACAATGAGCAGTTCTTC. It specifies CASALGTGSKYNEQFF. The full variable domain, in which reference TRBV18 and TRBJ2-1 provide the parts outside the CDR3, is NAGVMQNPRHLVRRRGQEARLRCSPMKGHSHVYWYRQLPEEGLKFMVYLQKENIIDESGMPKERFSAEFPKEGPSILRIQQVVRGDSAAYFCASALGTGSKYNEQFFGPGTRLTVL.

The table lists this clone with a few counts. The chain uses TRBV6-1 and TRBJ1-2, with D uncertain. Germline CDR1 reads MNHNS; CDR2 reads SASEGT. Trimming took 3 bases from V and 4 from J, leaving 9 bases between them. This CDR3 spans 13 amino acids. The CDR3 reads CASSDSDGYGYTF. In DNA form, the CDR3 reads TGTGCCAGCAGTGACTCCGACGGCTATGGCTACACCTTC.

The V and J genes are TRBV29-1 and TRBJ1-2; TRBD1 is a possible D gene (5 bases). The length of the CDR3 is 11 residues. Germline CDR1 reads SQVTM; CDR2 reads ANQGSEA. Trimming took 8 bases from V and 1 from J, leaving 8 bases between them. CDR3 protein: CSLGGNYGYTF. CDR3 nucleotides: TGCAGCCTGGGGGGTAACTATGGCTACACCTTC.

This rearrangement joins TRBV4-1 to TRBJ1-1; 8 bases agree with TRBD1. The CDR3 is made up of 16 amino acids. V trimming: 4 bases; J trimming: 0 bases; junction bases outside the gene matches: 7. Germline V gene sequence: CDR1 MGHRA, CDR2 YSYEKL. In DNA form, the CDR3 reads TGCGCCAGCAGCCCTGGACAGGGCACCATGAACACTGAAGCTTTCTTT. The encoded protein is CASSPGQGTMNTEAFF.